This T cell receptor (beta chain) appears in the sequencing data of a study of cytomegalovirus exposure and HLA in healthy donors. General study points: There were some public TCRs occurring in many donors, but most TCR sequences were rare. Some TCR beta chains (roughly 150 of them) were listed as cytomegalovirus-associated. The authors later linked a missense DCLRE1C variant to TCR beta V- and J-gene trimming. Association of 16,951 TCR beta sequences with HLA alleles was found at 0.05 false discovery rate in a later analysis.

This CDR3 region has 14 residues. Germline CDR1 reads SGHTA; CDR2 reads FQGNSA. V was cut by 1 base and J by 1 base, with 7 bases left in between. In the PCR, 60 Vbeta and 13 Jbeta primers were used. The table came from immunoSEQ multiplex PCR; TCRdb's copy has only in-frame clones and leaves some out. Of more than 55,000 clones in the sample, roughly 80% were seen once. This clone was detected only once. Its antigen remains unidentified. This sequence was found in a woman aged 40-49 years in good health and CMV-seronegative. The specimen sequenced was PBMCs. This chain connects TRBV7-2 to TRBJ2-5; D is unclear. The CDR3 loop reads CASSLGYSQETQYF. CDR3 DNA: TGTGCCAGCAGCTTAGGGTACAGCCAAGAGACCCAGTACTTC.